Below, one T cell receptor beta chain is given with its context. No antigen is known for it. Donors gave about 10 milliliters of peripheral blood apiece. This sample is part of a study of blood T cells in healthy people across ages. Study-wide points: Both higher diversity and more naive CD4+ cells marked long-lived donors when set against aged donors. Per-million-T-cell TCR beta diversity fell roughly linearly with age. PBMCs were not sorted, which prevented a conclusive comparison of naive versus antigen-experienced cells.

Sample-barcoded 5' priming and a J-beta primer mix drove a second PCR of 7 to 11 cycles. TCRdb reprocessed the 5' RACE reads with MiXCR, giving one entry per CDR3 protein. The sample lists more than 800,000 distinct CDR3 sequences; roughly 26% were seen once. Trimming cost V 3 bases and J 4 bases, with 15 bases left between them. CDR1 is MNHEY and CDR2 is SMNVEV in the germline V gene (reference sequence). The CDR3 sequence is 15 residues long. This sequence joins TRBV27 and TRBJ1-2; perhaps TRBD1 as D (6 bases). This clonotype was obtained from an elderly woman in good health. Specimen: blood. Here the CDR3 reads CASSLQEGGGYGYTF. CDR3 DNA sequence: TGTGCCAGCAGTTTGCAGGAGGGGGGAGGCTATGGCTACACCTTC.